A selection of T cell receptor beta chains follows, all from one sample in a study of shared clonotypes between healthy human individuals. TCRdb keeps only in-frame clones here, not all; method: immunoSEQ multiplex PCR. The sample lists over a million clones, 96% occurring once. Sequenced sample: naive CD4+ T cells sorted from blood. The receptors here all came from a man younger than 40 in good health. Each CDR3 is given with its conserved first and last residue. Fields, in order: D gene, V gene, J gene, clone size, CDR3 DNA, CDR3 protein. D genes are given only for firm matches. Size values are once, few and many counts, or a class for expanded clones, and some rows have none.

>-|TRBV20-1|TRBJ2-4|-
TGCAGTGCTAGCGTAGGGGACATTCAGTACTTC
CSASVGDIQYF
>-|TRBV7-9|TRBJ1-1|-
TGTGCCAGCAGAGCTGACAGAGTATTGGAAAAGAACACTGAAGCTTTCTTT
CASRADRVLEKNTEAFF
>TRBD2|TRBV28|TRBJ2-7|-
TGTGCCAGCAGCCTCACTAGCGAGACGAGGTACGAGCAGTACTTC
CASSLTSETRYEQYF
>-|TRBV10-3|TRBJ2-7|once
TGTGCCATCAGTGGGACTGCCGTCGGGGGTGAGCAGTACTTC
CAISGTAVGGEQYF
>-|TRBV7-2|TRBJ2-3|-
TGTGCCAGCAGCTTGGCTGGACAAAGCACAGATACGCAGTATTTT
CASSLAGQSTDTQYF
>TRBD1|TRBV7-9|TRBJ2-7|-
TGTGCCAGCAGCTCCTCCGGGACAGGGGGCTTGGGGAACGAGCAGTACTTC
CASSSSGTGGLGNEQYF
>TRBD1|TRBV18|TRBJ1-2|-
TGTGCCAGCTCGCCGACAGGGGACTCTAACTATGGCTACACCTTC
CASSPTGDSNYGYTF
>-|TRBV27|TRBJ2-5|-
TGTGCCAGCAGTTTATCGGGGACGCGGGGGACCCAGTACTTC
CASSLSGTRGTQYF
>TRBD1|TRBV5-1|TRBJ2-1|-
TGCGCCAGCACTCGTAGGGACAGCCACAATGAGCAGTTCTTC
CASTRRDSHNEQFF
>TRBD1|TRBV27|TRBJ2-1|-
TGTGCCAGCAGTTTACACAGGGGGCCCTACAATGAGCAGTTCTTC
CASSLHRGPYNEQFF
>TRBD1|TRBV28|TRBJ1-2|-
TGTGCCAGCAGTTCCTGGACAGGGTACTATGGCTACACCTTC
CASSSWTGYYGYTF
>-|TRBV6-6|TRBJ2-5|-
TGTGCCAGCTCCCCAAGGGGAGCGTGGGAGACCCAGTACTTC
CASSPRGAWETQYF
>TRBD1|TRBV2|TRBJ1-1|-
TGTGCCAGCGGGGGACAGGGGGCAGGAGCTTTCTTT
CASGGQGAGAFF
>-|TRBV18|TRBJ1-5|-
TGTGCCAGCTCAACTGGACCGTATCAGCCCCAGCATTTT
CASSTGPYQPQHF
>-|TRBV7-2|TRBJ2-5|-
TGTGCCAGCAGCTACCTTCGGGGGCAAGAGACCCAGTACTTC
CASSYLRGQETQYF
>-|TRBV28|TRBJ2-7|-
TGTGCCAGCAGTCTCCAGGGCTGGGAGCAGTACTTC
CASSLQGWEQYF
>-|TRBV28|TRBJ1-5|-
TGTGCCAGCAGTTTGACCCAGAGGCGTCAGCCCCAGCATTTT
CASSLTQRRQPQHF
>TRBD2|TRBV29-1|TRBJ2-7|-
TGCAGCGTAACCCCTAGCGGGACCCCCTACGAGCAGTACTTC
CSVTPSGTPYEQYF
>-|TRBV9|TRBJ2-1|-
TGTGCCAGCAGCGTAGAGGGCTACCCGTGGAATGAGCAGTTCTTC
CASSVEGYPWNEQFF
>-|TRBV7-2|TRBJ2-7|-
TGTGCCAGCACCCTGGGTGGCGGAGCCCTCTCCTACGAGCAGTACTTC
CASTLGGGALSYEQYF
>-|TRBV19|TRBJ2-2|-
TGTGCCAGTAAAGGGACACCTAACACCGGGGAGCTGTTTTTT
CASKGTPNTGELFF
>-|TRBV30|TRBJ1-4|-
TGTGCCTGCGACGCGGGTCGGGATGAAAAACTGTTTTTT
CACDAGRDEKLFF
>-|TRBV6-1|TRBJ2-7|-
TGTGCCAGCAAAGAGGTGGCAGGGTCGTACTTC
CASKEVAGSYF
>TRBD2|TRBV6-4|TRBJ2-2|-
TGTGCCAGCAGTCCAAGCGGGAGGGCCGGAGGCGGGGAGCTGTTTTTT
CASSPSGRAGGGELFF
>TRBD2|TRBV9|TRBJ2-1|-
TGTGCCAGCAGCCCCCCCGGGGCTAGCGGGACCTACAATGAGCAGTTCTTC
CASSPPGASGTYNEQFF
>-|TRBV19|TRBJ1-5|-
TGTGCCAGTAGTATAATACCCAGCGGGTTGCAGCCCCAGCATTTT
CASSIIPSGLQPQHF
>TRBD1|TRBV10-3|TRBJ1-4|-
TGTGCCATCAGTGGGACAGGGGATGGAAAACTGTTTTTT
CAISGTGDGKLFF
>TRBD2|TRBV19|TRBJ2-7|-
TGTGCCAGTAGTACCCGCCCTAGCGGACCCTACGAGCAGTACTTC
CASSTRPSGPYEQYF
>-|TRBV11-2|TRBJ2-1|-
TGTGCCAGCAGCTTCGGGCCGAAGGAAAATGAGCAGTTCTTC
CASSFGPKENEQFF
>TRBD2|TRBV5-4|TRBJ2-6|-
TGTGCCAGCAGTTTAGCGGGGGGTCTCGGATCTGGGGCCAACGTCCTGACTTTC
CASSLAGGLGSGANVLTF
>-|TRBV11-2|TRBJ1-5|-
TGTGCCAGCAGCTTAGCGCCGAGTTATAGCAATCAGCCCCAGCATTTT
CASSLAPSYSNQPQHF
>-|TRBV21-1|TRBJ2-7|once
TGTGCCACAGTAGGCGAAGGGCCCTACGAGCAGTACTTC
CATVGEGPYEQYF
>TRBD2|TRBV11-2|TRBJ2-3|-
TGTGCCAGCAGCTTAGATTGGGAGGGATCGGCCACAGATACGCAGTATTTT
CASSLDWEGSATDTQYF
>-|TRBV10-3|TRBJ2-7|-
TGTGCCATCAGTGAGCGTCGGGACTCCTACGAGCAGTACTTC
CAISERRDSYEQYF
>-|TRBV10-3|TRBJ2-1|-
TGTGCCATCAGTGAGTCTTACAGCTACAATGAGCAGTTCTTC
CAISESYSYNEQFF
>-|TRBV15|TRBJ1-5|-
TGTGCCACCAGCAGAGGGGGCCAGCCCCAGCATTTT
CATSRGGQPQHF
>-|TRBV7-9|TRBJ2-1|-
TGTGCCAGCAGCTTAGCGCGAGGACAAACGGCCCACAATGAGCAGTTCTTC
CASSLARGQTAHNEQFF
>-|TRBV14|TRBJ2-7|-
TGTGCCAGCAGAGCAGGACCCTCTTCCTACGAGCAGTACTTC
CASRAGPSSYEQYF
>-|TRBV9|TRBJ1-1|-
TGTGCCAGCAGCACAGGAGACGGACAGTACGAAGCTTTCTTT
CASSTGDGQYEAFF
>TRBD1|TRBV6-5|TRBJ1-2|-
TGTGCCAGCAGACGGACAGGGCTAAACTATGGCTACACCTTC
CASRRTGLNYGYTF
>TRBD2|TRBV10-1|TRBJ2-1|-
TGCGCCAGCAGTGACTCGGGACTAGCGGGGACTCGGCGTGAGCAGTTCTTC
CASSDSGLAGTRREQFF
>TRBD2|TRBV30|TRBJ2-7|-
TGTGCCTGGGGGCGGGAGGGCCCTCTGTTTCAGCAGTACTTC
CAWGREGPLFQQYF
>-|TRBV5-5|TRBJ2-7|-
TGTGCCAGCAGCTTGGGTGTCAGGGCACAATCCTACGAGCAGTACTTC
CASSLGVRAQSYEQYF
>TRBD1|TRBV28|TRBJ1-5|-
TGTGCCAGCAGTTCCGCGACAGGGGGCGCGTATCAGCCCCAGCATTTT
CASSSATGGAYQPQHF
>TRBD1|TRBV2|TRBJ1-3|-
TGTGCCAGCACCAGGCTCTCGGGACAGCGAGGTGGAAACACCATATATTTT
CASTRLSGQRGGNTIYF
>-|TRBV4-3|TRBJ2-7|-
TGCGCCAGCAGCCAAGGACTATTCTACGAGCAGTACTTC
CASSQGLFYEQYF
>-|TRBV11-3|TRBJ2-2|-
TGTGCCAGCAGCGCTAAGGGGGGGACGAACACCGGGGAGCTGTTTTTT
CASSAKGGTNTGELFF
>TRBD1|TRBV18|TRBJ1-1|-
TGTGCCAGCTTCGACACGACAGGGCCTTTGAACACTGAAGCTTTCTTT
CASFDTTGPLNTEAFF
>TRBD2|TRBV9|TRBJ2-1|-
TGTGCCAGCAGCGCCGCGGGACTAGCGGCGTCCTACAATGAGCAGTTCTTC
CASSAAGLAASYNEQFF
>TRBD2|TRBV6-5|TRBJ2-2|-
TGTGCCAGCACAATGGGCGGGAGTGCCGGGGAGCTGTTTTTT
CASTMGGSAGELFF
>-|TRBV5-3|TRBJ2-7|-
TGTGCCAGCAGCCGAGGGCCCAGGTTAGCCTACGAGCAGTACTTC
CASSRGPRLAYEQYF
>TRBD2|TRBV5-4|TRBJ2-1|-
TGTGCCAGCAGCTTGGGACTAGCGGGAGTCAATGAGCAGTTCTTC
CASSLGLAGVNEQFF
>TRBD1|TRBV11-2|TRBJ2-6|once
TGTGCCAGCAGCTTAAGGACAGGGGGCGGTGGGGCCAACGTCCTGACTTTC
CASSLRTGGGGANVLTF
>TRBD1|TRBV11-2|TRBJ2-3|-
TGTGCCAGCAGCCTCCGGGACAGGTTTACAGATACGCAGTATTTT
CASSLRDRFTDTQYF
>-|TRBV7-2|TRBJ2-2|once
TGTGCCAGCAGCCTACGCGGGACACTCACCGGGGAGCTGTTTTTT
CASSLRGTLTGELFF
>-|TRBV7-9|TRBJ2-7|-
TGTGCCAGCAGCACCATTCAGGGAAGGGGCTACTACGAGCAGTACTTC
CASSTIQGRGYYEQYF
>-|TRBV28|TRBJ1-4|once
TGTGCCGGACAAGGGGCGACTAATGAAAAACTGTTTTTT
CAGQGATNEKLFF
>TRBD1|TRBV6-6|TRBJ2-5|-
TGTGCCAGCAGTTCCTACCTAGACAGGGAAGAGACCCAGTACTTC
CASSSYLDREETQYF